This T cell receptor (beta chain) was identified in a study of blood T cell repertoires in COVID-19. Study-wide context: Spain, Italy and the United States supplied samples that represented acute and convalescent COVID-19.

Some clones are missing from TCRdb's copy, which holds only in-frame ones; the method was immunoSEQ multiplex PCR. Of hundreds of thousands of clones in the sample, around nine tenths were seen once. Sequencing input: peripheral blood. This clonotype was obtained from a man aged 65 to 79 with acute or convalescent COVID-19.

The CDR3 here is CASSVTVNTEAFF. The CDR3 DNA sequence: TGTGCCAGCAGTGTGACAGTGAACACTGAAGCTTTCTTT. The chain uses TRBV6-2 or TRBV6-3 and TRBJ1-1; a weak D match, TRBD1 (5 bases). Germline-derived CDR1 and CDR2 are MNHEY and SVGEGT. This CDR3 region has 13 residues. Trimming shortened V by 5 bases and J by 0 bases, and 7 bases separated the two germline ends.